Reported below is one T cell receptor (beta chain). No antigen is known for it. This specimen comes from a study of shared clonotypes between healthy human individuals. Positive CCR7 selection of CD45RO-negative cells yielded the naive CD8 cells, and terminally differentiated effector memory CD45RA+ cells were excluded. With V trimmed by 4 bases and J by 0 bases, 10 bases remained unmatched. Germline CDR1 is MDHEN and CDR2 is SYDVKM. The length of the CDR3 is 17 residues. The test was conducted at deep level. In the source study's methods: In the immunoSEQ data, sequences were junction-only and lacked quality scores, so filtering differed. Assay: immunoSEQ multiplex PCR; the TCRdb copy retains only in-frame clones and omits some. D and trimming come from the DNA, and the V and J calls and clone size come from that table. The profile shows about 870,000 clones, 92% of them singletons. Overall study results and limits: Shared clonotypes: about 4.6% naive CD4, about 3.3% naive CD8, over 2% memory CD4, roughly 0.4% memory CD8.

The specimen was naive CD8+ T cells sorted from blood. V gene TRBV28 combines with J gene TRBJ2-3; 7 bases align to TRBD2. This TCR was recovered from a man between 25 and 39 years old in good health. The CDR3 reads CASSSTLGLGSTDTQYF. The DNA of the CDR3 is TGTGCCAGCAGTTCTACACTCGGACTAGGGAGCACAGATACGCAGTATTTT. Full variable domain (rest looked up from reference TRBV28 and TRBJ2-3): DVKVTQSSRYLVKRTGEKVFLECVQDMDHENMFWYRQDPGLGLRLIYFSYDVKMKEKGDIPEGYSVSREKKERFSLILESASTNQTSMYLCASSSTLGLGSTDTQYFGPGTRLTVL.